Below, one T cell receptor beta chain is given with its context. The source of the sample is a study of blood T cell repertoires in COVID-19. Authors' data handling: Amplification with reference gene primers provided the estimates of nucleated cell counts. The table came from immunoSEQ multiplex PCR; TCRdb's copy has only in-frame clones and leaves some out. V, J and clone size reflect that table, while D and trimming were determined from the DNA. The repertoire includes roughly 150,000 clones, roughly 93% of them detected once, and roughly 2.1% sits in the top ten. This CDR3 spans 16 amino acids. V lost 5 bases and J lost 0, with 14 bases in between. CDR1 and CDR2 (germline): SGHTA, FQGNSA. Patients in Seattle were enrolled during active infection, then followed longitudinally.

Sequencing was carried out using peripheral blood. The V gene is TRBV7-2, the J gene TRBJ1-5, with D possibly being TRBD1 (5 bases). The receptor comes from a woman aged 55-75 years with COVID-19, enrolled during active disease. CDR3 DNA sequence: TGTGCCAGCAGCATGCTTGCAGGGAATAGCAATCAGCCCCAGCATTTT. This gives the protein CASSMLAGNSNQPQHF.